The 6 T cell receptor beta chains in this list originate from one sample, sequenced in a study of blood T cell repertoires in COVID-19. Method: immunoSEQ multiplex PCR; TCRdb's copy keeps in-frame clones and lacks some. The data show 20,000 or so clones, roughly 90% seen once. Sequenced: peripheral blood. The receptors shown here come from a human donor in a cohort sampled during active COVID-19.

The chain employs TRBV2 and TRBJ1-1, with 8 nucleotides matching TRBD1. Looked up from germline, CDR1 is SNHLY and CDR2 is FYNNEI. This CDR3 spans 13 amino acids. J gave up 4 bases and V 8 bases, and 6 bases lay outside the gene matches. CDR3 protein: CASGGQGGTEAFF. CDR3 DNA: TGTGCCAGCGGAGGACAGGGAGGCACTGAAGCTTTCTTT.

The CDR3, as DNA: TGTGCCAGCAGCTTCGGCTGGACAGGGGATAATTCACCCCTCCACTTT. It codes for CASSFGWTGDNSPLHF. The chain is built from TRBV7-2 and TRBJ1-6; TRBD1 aligns across 9 bases. CDR3 length: 16 amino acids. From germline, CDR1 is SGHTA and CDR2 FQGNSA. The V gene end was trimmed by 3 bases and the J gene end by 5 bases; junction bases not matched to a gene: 5.

The rearrangement joins TRBV7-9 to TRBJ2-5; 9 positions agree with TRBD2. CDR3 length: 16 amino acids. V lost 4 bases, J lost 5 bases, and 11 bases stayed unmatched. CDR1 SEHNR and CDR2 FQNEAQ come from the germline V gene (reference sequence). CDR3 DNA: TGTGCCAGCAGCTGGGGGGATAGCGGGAGTTATGAGACCCAGTACTTC. It yields the protein CASSWGDSGSYETQYF.

The chain links TRBV7-6 to TRBJ1-1; TRBD1 aligns across 10 bases. Looked up from germline, CDR1 is SGHVS and CDR2 is FNYEAQ. Trimming at V came to 5 bases and at J to 5 bases, leaving 5 bases not matched to a gene. The CDR3 has 14 residues. CDR3 coding DNA: TGTGCCAGCAGCCCTAGACAGGGGGCGACTGAAGCTTTCTTT. It encodes CASSPRQGATEAFF.

The J gene is TRBJ1-2, the V gene TRBV6-5, with 9 bases identical to TRBD1. The CDR3 totals 14 residues. Germline CDR1 reads MNHEY; CDR2 reads SVGAGI. After removal of 6 bases from V and 2 bases from J, the junction contained 4 bases not matched to a gene. CDR3: CASRSGQGNYGYTF. CDR3 nucleotides: TGTGCCAGCAGGTCGGGACAGGGCAACTATGGCTACACCTTC.

This clone showed up just once. This chain connects TRBV18 to TRBJ2-7; 7 bases are a match to TRBD2. The length of the CDR3 is 14 residues. V dropped 3 bases and J dropped 3; count of bases not matched to a gene: 5. The germline V gene has CDR1 KGHSH and CDR2 LQKENI. The CDR3: CASSPEPSGYEQYF. The CDR3 region has the DNA TGTGCCAGCTCACCGGAGCCTAGCGGCTACGAGCAGTACTTC.